This T cell receptor (beta chain) derives from a study of cytomegalovirus exposure and HLA in healthy donors. As to this clone: What it binds is unknown.

The PCR ran on 60 Vbeta and 13 Jbeta primers. Profiling relied on immunoSEQ multiplex PCR, and the TCRdb table lists in-frame clones only, not all of them. Here the sample spans about 94,000 clones, around 73% being singletons. General observations from the study: Some highly shared sequence variants likely arose as a pipeline artifact. For presence/absence analyses, sequencing depth was assumed to be roughly uniform across donors. Most of the TCR beta V segments (in an earlier analysis) were productive either about 87% or about 30% of the time. Association of a missense DCLRE1C variant with TCR beta V- and J-gene trimming was reported in a later analysis.

This CDR3 region has 16 residues. Trimming at V came to 0 bases and at J to 8 bases, leaving 9 bases not matched to a gene. Germline CDR1 and CDR2: SGHDN and FVKESK. Source material: PBMCs. The TCR sequence derives from a woman aged 55-75 years in good health and CMV-seronegative. The chain uses TRBV14 and TRBJ2-1, with 8 nucleotides matching TRBD1. CDR3 nucleotide sequence: TGTGCCAGCAGCCAAGATCGCGGGACAGGAGGCGATGAGCAGTTCTTC. Translating gives CASSQDRGTGGDEQFF.